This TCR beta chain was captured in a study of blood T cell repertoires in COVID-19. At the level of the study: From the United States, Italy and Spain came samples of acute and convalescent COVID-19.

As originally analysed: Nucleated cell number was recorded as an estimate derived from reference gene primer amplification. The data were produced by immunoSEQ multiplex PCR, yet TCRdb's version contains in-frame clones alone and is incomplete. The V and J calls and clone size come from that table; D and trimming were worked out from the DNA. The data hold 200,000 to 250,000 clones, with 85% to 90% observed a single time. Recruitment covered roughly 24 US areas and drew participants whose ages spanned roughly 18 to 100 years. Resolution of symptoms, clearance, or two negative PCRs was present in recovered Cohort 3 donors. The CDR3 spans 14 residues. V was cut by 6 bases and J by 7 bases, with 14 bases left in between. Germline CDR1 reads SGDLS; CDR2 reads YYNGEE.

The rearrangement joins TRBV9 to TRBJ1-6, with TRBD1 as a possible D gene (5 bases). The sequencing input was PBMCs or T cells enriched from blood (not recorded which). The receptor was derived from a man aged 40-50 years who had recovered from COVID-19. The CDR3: CASTKGRGNSPLHF. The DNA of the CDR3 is TGTGCCAGCACCAAGGGCCGGGGGAATTCACCCCTCCACTTT.